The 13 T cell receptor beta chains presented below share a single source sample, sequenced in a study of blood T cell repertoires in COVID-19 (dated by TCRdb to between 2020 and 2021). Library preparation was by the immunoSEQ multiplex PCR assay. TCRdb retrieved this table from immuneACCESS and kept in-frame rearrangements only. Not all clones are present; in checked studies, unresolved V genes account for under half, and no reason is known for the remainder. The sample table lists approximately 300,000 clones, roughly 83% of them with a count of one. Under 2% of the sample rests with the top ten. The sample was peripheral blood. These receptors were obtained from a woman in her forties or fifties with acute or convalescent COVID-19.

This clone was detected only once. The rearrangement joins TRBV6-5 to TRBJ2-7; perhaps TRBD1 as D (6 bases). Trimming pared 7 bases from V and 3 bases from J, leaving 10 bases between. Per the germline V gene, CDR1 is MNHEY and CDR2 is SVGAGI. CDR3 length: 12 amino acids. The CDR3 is CASKTGIYEQYF. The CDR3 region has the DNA TGTGCCAGCAAAACAGGGATCTACGAGCAGTACTTC.

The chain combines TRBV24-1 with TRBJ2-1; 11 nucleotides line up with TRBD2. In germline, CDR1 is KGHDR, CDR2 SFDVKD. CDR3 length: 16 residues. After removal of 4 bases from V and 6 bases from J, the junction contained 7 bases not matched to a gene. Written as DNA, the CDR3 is TGTGCCACCAGTGAGTCACTAGCGGGAGCCCTCAATGAGCAGTTCTTC. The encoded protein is CATSESLAGALNEQFF.

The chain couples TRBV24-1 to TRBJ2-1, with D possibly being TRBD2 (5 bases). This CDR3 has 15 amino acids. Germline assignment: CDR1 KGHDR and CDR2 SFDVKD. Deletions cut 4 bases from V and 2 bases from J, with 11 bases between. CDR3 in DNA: TGTGCCACCAGTGAGGCGAGGGCCGCCTACAATGAGCAGTTCTTC. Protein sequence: CATSEARAAYNEQFF.

CDR3 sequence reads: CASSSRGPGAEAFF. The CDR3 coding sequence is TGTGCCAGCAGCTCCAGGGGGCCCGGGGCTGAAGCTTTCTTT. The V call is TRBV7-9, the J call TRBJ1-1; the match to TRBD1 covers 8 bases. The CDR3 is made up of 14 amino acids. Germline assignment: CDR1 SEHNR and CDR2 FQNEAQ (reference sequence). V lost 4 bases to trimming and J lost 6 bases; unmatched junction nucleotides: 7. Variable domain in full (rest from reference TRBV7-9 and TRBJ1-1): DTGVSQNPRHKITKRGQNVTFRCDPISEHNRLYWYRQTLGQGPEFLTYFQNEAQLEKSRLLSDRFSAERPKGSFSTLEIQRTEQGDSAMYLCASSSRGPGAEAFFGQGTRLTVV.

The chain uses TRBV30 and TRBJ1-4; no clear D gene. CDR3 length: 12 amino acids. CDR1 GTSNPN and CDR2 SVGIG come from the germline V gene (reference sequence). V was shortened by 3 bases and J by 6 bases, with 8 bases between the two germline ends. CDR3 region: CAWSQTDEKLFF. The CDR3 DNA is TGTGCCTGGAGCCAAACGGATGAAAAACTGTTTTTT.

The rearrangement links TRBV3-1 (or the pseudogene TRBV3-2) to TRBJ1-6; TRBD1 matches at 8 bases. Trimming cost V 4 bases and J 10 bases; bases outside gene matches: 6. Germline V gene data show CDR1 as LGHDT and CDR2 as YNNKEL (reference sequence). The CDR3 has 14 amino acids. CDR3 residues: CASSRRTGRSPLHF. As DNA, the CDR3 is TGTGCCAGCAGCCGCAGGACAGGGCGGTCACCCCTCCACTTT.

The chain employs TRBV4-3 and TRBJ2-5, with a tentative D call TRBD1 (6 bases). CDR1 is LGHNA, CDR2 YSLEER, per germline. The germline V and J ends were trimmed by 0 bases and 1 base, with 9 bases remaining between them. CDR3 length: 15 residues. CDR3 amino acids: CASSQEEGVQETQYF. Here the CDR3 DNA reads TGCGCCAGCAGCCAAGAAGAGGGGGTCCAAGAGACCCAGTACTTC.

This CDR3 reads CASLDRGNSLNTEAFF. The CDR3 DNA follows: TGTGCCAGCTTGGACAGGGGGAACTCTTTGAACACTGAAGCTTTCTTT. The V and J genes are TRBV7-2 and TRBJ1-1, with 10 bases matching TRBD1. Trimming took 8 bases from V and 0 from J; bases not matched to a gene: 9. The CDR3 length is 16 residues. CDR1 is SGHTA, CDR2 FQGNSA, per germline.

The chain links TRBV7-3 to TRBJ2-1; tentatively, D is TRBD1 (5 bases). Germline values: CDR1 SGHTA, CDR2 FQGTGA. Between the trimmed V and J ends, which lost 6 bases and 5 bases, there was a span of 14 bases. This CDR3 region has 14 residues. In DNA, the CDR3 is TGTGCCAGCAGTTGGGCTCCCAGGGACAATGAGCAGTTCTTC. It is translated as CASSWAPRDNEQFF.

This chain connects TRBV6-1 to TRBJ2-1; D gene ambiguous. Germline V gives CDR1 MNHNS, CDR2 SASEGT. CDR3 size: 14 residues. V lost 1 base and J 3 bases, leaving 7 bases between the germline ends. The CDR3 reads CASSEVPVYNEQFF. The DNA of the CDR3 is TGTGCCAGCAGTGAAGTGCCGGTCTACAATGAGCAGTTCTTC.

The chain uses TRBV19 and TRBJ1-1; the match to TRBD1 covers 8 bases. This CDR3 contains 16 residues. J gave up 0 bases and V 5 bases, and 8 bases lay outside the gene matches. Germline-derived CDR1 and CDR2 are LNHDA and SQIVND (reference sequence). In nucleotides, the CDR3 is TGTGCCAGTAGTCCAAGGACAGGGCATATGAACACTGAAGCTTTCTTT. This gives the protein CASSPRTGHMNTEAFF.

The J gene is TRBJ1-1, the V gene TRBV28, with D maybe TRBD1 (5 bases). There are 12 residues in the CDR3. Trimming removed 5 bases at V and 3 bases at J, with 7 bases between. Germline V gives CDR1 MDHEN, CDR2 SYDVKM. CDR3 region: CASSPGYTEAFF. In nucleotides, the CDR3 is TGTGCCAGCAGTCCAGGGTACACTGAAGCTTTCTTT.

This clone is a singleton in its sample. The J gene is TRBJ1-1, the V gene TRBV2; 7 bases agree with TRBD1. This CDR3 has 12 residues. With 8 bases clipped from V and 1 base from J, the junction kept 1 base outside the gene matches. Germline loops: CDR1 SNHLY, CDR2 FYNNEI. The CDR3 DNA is TGTGCCAGCTGGACAGGGAACACTGAAGCTTTCTTT. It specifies CASWTGNTEAFF.